This TCR beta chain was identified in a study of blood T cell repertoires in COVID-19. Study overall: From the United States, Italy and Spain came samples of acute and convalescent COVID-19. T cells, B-cell-depleted T cells, or PBMCs supplied cDNA or gDNA.

Authors' methods: Counts of nucleated cells, estimated from reference gene primer amplification, were obtained. The table came from immunoSEQ multiplex PCR; TCRdb's copy has only in-frame clones and leaves some out. V and J calls and clone size are those listed in that table; D and trimming were worked out from the DNA. The sample carries about 180,000 clones, roughly 85% recorded once. Trimming took 4 bases from V and 10 from J; bases not matched to a gene: 6. The CDR3 has 15 amino acids. CDR1 is SSHAT, CDR2 FNYEAQ, per germline (reference sequence). The TCR originated in an older woman with acute or convalescent COVID-19. Sequenced input: peripheral blood. This chain joins TRBV7-7 and TRBJ2-1, with 14 positions matching TRBD2. CDR3 DNA sequence: TGTGCCAGCAGCTCGGGACTAGCGGGAGATTGGGAGCAGTTCTTC. Translating it yields CASSSGLAGDWEQFF.